This TCR beta chain was captured in a study of T cells in Graves' hyperthyroidism and ophthalmopathy. This clonotype came up once. No conserved phenylalanine or tryptophan is present at the end of the CDR3, so a read error is the likely explanation. From RNA transcripts, TCR beta CDR3 regions were amplified. First-round RT-PCR targeting the TCR CDR3 was performed with the HTBI primer set. One entry per CDR3 protein results from TCRdb running MiXCR on the multiplex PCR reads. The table lists under 450,000 distinct CDR3 sequences, roughly 15% of them singletons. V dropped 7 bases and J dropped 3; count of bases not matched to a gene: 2. CDR3 length equals 13 residues. In germline, CDR1 is SGHAT, CDR2 FQNNGV.

The rearrangement links TRBV11-2 to TRBJ1-1; 10 nucleotides match TRBD1. This receptor was obtained from a woman aged 25 to 39 with Graves' hyperthyroidism that later progressed to Graves' ophthalmopathy. Sequenced sample: blood. CDR3 region: CASIGQGDTEAFL. The CDR3 DNA follows: TGTGCCAGCATCGGACAGGGGGACACTGAAGCTTTCCTT.